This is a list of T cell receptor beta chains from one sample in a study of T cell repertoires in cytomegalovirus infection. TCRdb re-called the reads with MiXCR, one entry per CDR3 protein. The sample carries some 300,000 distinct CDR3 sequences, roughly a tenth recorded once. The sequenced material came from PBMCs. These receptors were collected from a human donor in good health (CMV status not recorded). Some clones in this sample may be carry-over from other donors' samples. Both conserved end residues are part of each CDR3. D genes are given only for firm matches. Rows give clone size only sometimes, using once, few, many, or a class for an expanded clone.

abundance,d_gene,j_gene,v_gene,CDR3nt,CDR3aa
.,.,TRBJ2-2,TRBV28,TGTGCCAGCAGTCCCTACGGGGGGCTCGGAACCGGGGAGCTGTTTTTT,CASSPYGGLGTGELFF
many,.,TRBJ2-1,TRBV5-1,TGCGCCAGCAGCTCCCGGGCCTACAATGAGCAGTTCTTC,CASSSRAYNEQFF
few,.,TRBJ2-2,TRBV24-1,TGTGCCACCAAAGGCACCGCGAACACCGGGGAGCTGTTTTTT,CATKGTANTGELFF
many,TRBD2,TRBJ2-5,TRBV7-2,TGTGCCAGCAGCTCCCCGACTAGCGGTTTGCAGTACTTC,CASSSPTSGLQYF
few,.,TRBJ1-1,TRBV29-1,TGCAGCGTTGGAGCCGGGCTTGGCACTGAAGCTTTCTTT,CSVGAGLGTEAFF
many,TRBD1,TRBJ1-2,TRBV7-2,TGTGCCAGCACCCGGACAGGGGAGACCTATGGCTACACCTTC,CASTRTGETYGYTF
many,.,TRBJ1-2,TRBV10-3,TGTGCCATCAGTGACGGGCAGGCTGCTTATGGCTACACCTTC,CAISDGQAAYGYTF
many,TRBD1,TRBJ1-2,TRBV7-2,TGTGCCAGCAGCCCGTCTTTGGACAGGGGCAACTATGGCTACACCTTC,CASSPSLDRGNYGYTF
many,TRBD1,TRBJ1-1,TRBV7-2,TGTGCCAGCAGCGGGGACAGGAAGTCTGAAGCTTTCTTT,CASSGDRKSEAFF
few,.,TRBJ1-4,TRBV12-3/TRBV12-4,TGTGCCAGCAGCCCCAACTCAGTTTGGGGGGAAAAACTGTTTTTT,CASSPNSVWGEKLFF
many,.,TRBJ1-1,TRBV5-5,TGTGCCAGCAGCTTGGTCGGTATGGGGTTGGGGGACACTGAAGCTTTCTTT,CASSLVGMGLGDTEAFF
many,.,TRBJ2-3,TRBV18,TGTGCCAGCAGCCCCCCCGGGGGAACAGATACGCAGTATTTT,CASSPPGGTDTQYF
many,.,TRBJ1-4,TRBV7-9,TGTGCCAGCAGCTTGGAGAGTGAAAAACTGTTTTTT,CASSLESEKLFF
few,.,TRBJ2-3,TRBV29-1,TGCAGCGGCGAGACGGGACAAGCCACAGATACGCAGTATTTT,CSGETGQATDTQYF
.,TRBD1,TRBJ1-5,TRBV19,TGTGCCAGTACTCAACAGGGGGGGAATCAGCCCCAGCATTTT,CASTQQGGNQPQHF
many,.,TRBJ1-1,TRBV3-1,TGTGCCAGCAGCCTCGGGAGATTCACTGAAGCTTTCTTT,CASSLGRFTEAFF
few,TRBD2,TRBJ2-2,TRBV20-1,TGCAGTGCCCGTAGCGGGGGGACGAACACCGGGGAGCTGTTTTTT,CSARSGGTNTGELFF
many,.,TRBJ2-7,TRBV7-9,TGTGCCAGCAGCTTATTGGCTAGGTCCTCCTACGAGCAGTACTTC,CASSLLARSSYEQYF
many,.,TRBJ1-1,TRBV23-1,TGCGCCAGCAGTCAATCGTCCGCGAACACTGAAGCTTTCTTT,CASSQSSANTEAFF
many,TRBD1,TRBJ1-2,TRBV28,TGTGCCAGCAGTTCCCCTTGGGGCAGGGGGAATGGCTACACCTTC,CASSSPWGRGNGYTF
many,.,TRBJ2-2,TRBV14,TGTGCCAGCGGGGGTGTCCTCGGAACGAACACCGGGGAGCTGTTTTTT,CASGGVLGTNTGELFF
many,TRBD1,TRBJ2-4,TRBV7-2,TGTGCCAGCAGCCCTCCCAGGGGGCGGGAAAACATTCAGTACTTC,CASSPPRGRENIQYF
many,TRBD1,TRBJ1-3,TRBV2,TGTGCCAGCAGTGGTCGACTAACCCTTTCCGGGACAGGGGAAGGAGGGTCTGGAAACACCATATATTTT,CASSGRLTLSGTGEGGSGNTIYF
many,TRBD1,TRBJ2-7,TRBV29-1,TGCAGCGCGGCGACCGGGACAGGACTCTACGAGCAGTACTTC,CSAATGTGLYEQYF
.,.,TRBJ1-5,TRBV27,TGTGCCAGCAGTTTTGGGCCAGAGCAGCCCCAGCATTTT,CASSFGPEQPQHF
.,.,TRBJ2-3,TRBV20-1,TGCAGTGCTAGATTATCTCCAGCGATGGTGGATACGCAGTATTTT,CSARLSPAMVDTQYF